The clone carrying this TCR beta chain has only a few counts. Its cognate antigen is unknown. The library protocol tagged individual cDNA molecules with unique molecular identifiers. TCRdb re-derived calls from the 5' RACE reads in MiXCR, one entry per CDR3 protein. Of 45,000 or so distinct CDR3 sequences listed, about 11% were seen once; the top ten hold roughly 9.7%. Germline lookup yields CDR1 SGHRS and CDR2 YFSETQ. The CDR3 loop spans 14 amino acids. Trimming took 1 base from V and 0 from J, leaving 8 bases between them. The sample originates from a study of early T cells in non-severe SARS-CoV-2 infection. Study results and caveats: VDJdb matches were skewed toward anti-spike CD8 T cell responses.

The origin of this receptor is an adult who was a healthcare worker with PCR-confirmed SARS-CoV-2 infection or an uninfected control (not recorded which). The chain recombines TRBV5-1 with TRBJ2-7; no reliable D call. The sample taken for sequencing was whole blood. The CDR3 protein is CASSLTVSSYEQYF. The CDR3, as DNA: TGCGCCAGCAGCTTGACCGTTAGCTCCTACGAGCAGTACTTC.